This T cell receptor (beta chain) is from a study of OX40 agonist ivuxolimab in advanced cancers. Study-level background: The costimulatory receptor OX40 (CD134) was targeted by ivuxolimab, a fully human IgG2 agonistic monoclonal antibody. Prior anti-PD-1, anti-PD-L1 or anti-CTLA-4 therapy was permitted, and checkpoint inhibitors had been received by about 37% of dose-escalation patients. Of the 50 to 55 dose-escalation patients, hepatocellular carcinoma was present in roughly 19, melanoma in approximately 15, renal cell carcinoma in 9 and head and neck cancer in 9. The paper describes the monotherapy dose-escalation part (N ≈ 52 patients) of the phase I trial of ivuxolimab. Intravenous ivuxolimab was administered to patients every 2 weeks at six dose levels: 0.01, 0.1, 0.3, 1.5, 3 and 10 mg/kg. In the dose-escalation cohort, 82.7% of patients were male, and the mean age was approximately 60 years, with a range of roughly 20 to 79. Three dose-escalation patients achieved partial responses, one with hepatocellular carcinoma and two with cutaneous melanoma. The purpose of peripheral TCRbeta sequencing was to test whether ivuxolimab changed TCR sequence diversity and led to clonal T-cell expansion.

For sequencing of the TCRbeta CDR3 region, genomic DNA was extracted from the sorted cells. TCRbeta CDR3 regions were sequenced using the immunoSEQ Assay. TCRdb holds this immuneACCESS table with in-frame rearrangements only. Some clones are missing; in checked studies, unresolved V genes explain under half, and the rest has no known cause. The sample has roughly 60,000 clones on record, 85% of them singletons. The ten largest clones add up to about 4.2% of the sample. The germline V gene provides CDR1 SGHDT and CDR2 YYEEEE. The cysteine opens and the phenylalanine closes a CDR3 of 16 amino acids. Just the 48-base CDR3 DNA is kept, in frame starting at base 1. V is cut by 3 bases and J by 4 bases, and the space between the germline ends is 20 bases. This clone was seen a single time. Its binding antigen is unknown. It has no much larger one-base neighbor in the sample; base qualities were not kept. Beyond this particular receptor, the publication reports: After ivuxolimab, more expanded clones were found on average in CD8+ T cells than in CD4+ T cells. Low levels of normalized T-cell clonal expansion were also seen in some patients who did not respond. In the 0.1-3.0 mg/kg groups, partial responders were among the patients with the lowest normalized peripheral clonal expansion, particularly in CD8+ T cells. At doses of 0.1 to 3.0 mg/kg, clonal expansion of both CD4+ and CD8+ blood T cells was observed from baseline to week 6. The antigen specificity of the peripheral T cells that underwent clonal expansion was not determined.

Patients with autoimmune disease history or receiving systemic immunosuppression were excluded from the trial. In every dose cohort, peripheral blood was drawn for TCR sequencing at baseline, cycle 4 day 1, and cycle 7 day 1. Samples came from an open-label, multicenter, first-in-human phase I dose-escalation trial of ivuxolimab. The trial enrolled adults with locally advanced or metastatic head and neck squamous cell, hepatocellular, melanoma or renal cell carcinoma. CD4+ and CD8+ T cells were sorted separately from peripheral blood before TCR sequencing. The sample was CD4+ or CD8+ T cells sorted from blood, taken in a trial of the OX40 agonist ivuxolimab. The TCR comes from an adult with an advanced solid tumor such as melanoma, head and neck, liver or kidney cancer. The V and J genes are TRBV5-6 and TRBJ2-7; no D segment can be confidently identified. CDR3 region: CASSSLGATTKYEQYF. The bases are TGTGCCAGCAGCTCCCTCGGCGCCACGACAAAGTACGAGCAGTACTTC.